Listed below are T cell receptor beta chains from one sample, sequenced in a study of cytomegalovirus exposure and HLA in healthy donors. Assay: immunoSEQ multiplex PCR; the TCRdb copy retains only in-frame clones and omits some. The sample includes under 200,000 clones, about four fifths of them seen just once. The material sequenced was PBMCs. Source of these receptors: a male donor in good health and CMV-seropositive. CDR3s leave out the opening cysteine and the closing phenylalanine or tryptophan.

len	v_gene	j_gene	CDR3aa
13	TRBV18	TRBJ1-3	ASSLGTVNGNTIY
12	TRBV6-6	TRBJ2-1	ASSPIGVQNEQF
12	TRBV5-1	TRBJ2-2	ASSLRTTTGELF
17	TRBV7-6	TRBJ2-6	ASSLAQGRGTGGANVLT
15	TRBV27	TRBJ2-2	ASSLRTGVTNTGELF
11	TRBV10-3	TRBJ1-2	AINPTGGNGYT
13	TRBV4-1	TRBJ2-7	ASSQDTGGLYEQY
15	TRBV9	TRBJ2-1	ASSVAGGGSSYNEQF
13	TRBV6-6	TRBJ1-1	ASVLGTARNTEAF
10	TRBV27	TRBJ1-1	ASSRGSTEAF
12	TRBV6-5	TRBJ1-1	ASWNRGLNTEAF
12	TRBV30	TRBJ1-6	ASDSLSYNSPLH
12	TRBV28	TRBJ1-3	ASSLDRAGNTIY
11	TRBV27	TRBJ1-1	ASGRVVNTEAF
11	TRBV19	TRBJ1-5	ASKRTGVQPQH
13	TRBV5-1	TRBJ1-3	ASSERTGTGNTIY
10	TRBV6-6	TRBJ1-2	ASNDRDNGYT
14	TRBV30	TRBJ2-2	AWSFAAVASTGELF
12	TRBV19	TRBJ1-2	ASSTRTAWYGYT
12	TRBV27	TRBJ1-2	ATTSAGAGYGYT
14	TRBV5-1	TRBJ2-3	ASSPSAGGQEDTQY